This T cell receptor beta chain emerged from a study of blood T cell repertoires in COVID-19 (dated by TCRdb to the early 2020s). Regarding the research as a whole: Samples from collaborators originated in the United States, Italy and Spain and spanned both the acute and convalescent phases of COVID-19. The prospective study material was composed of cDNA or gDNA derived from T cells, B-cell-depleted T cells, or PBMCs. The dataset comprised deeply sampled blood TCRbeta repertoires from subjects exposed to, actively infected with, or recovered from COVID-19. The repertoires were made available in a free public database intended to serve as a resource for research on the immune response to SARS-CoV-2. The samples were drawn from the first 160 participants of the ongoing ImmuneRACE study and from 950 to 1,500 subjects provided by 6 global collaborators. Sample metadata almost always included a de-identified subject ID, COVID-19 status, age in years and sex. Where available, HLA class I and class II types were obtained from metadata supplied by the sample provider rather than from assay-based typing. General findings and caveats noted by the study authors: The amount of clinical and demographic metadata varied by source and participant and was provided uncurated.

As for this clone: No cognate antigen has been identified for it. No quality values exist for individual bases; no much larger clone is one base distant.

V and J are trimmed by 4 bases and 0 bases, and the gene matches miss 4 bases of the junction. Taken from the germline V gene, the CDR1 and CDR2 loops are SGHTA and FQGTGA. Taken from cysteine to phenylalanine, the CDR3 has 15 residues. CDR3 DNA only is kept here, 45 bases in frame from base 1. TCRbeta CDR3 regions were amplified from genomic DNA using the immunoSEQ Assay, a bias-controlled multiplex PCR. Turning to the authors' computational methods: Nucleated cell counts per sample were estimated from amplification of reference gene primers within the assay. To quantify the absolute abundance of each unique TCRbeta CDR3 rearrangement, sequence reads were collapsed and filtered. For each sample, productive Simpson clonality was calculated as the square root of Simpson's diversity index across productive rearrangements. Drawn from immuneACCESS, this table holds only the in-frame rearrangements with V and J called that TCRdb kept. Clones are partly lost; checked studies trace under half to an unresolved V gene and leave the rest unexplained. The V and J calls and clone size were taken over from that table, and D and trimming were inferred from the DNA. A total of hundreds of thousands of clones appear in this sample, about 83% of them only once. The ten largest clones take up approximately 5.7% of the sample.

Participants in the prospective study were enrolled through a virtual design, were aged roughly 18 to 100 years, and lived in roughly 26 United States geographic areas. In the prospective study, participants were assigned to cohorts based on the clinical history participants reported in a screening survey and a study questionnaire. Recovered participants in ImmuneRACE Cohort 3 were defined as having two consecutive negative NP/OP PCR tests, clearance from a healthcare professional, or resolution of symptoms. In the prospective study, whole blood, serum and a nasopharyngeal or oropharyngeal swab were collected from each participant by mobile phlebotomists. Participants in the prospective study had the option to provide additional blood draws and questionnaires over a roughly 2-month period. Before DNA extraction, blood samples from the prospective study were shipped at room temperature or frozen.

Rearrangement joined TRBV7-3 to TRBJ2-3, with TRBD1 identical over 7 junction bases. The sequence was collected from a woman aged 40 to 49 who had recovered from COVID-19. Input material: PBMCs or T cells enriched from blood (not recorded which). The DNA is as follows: TGTGCCAGCAGCTCAAACAGGGGAAGCACAGATACGCAGTATTTT. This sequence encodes CASSSNRGSTDTQYF.